These T cell receptor beta chains were read from a single sample in a study of T cells expressing NK-cell markers. With the 5' RACE reads reprocessed, TCRdb shows one record per CDR3 protein and no DNA. The sample spans about 260,000 distinct CDR3 sequences; the ten largest clones claim around 0.4%. The sample taken for sequencing was blood T cells: a sorted CD56 or NKG2C T cell subset, CD4+ or CD8+ T cells, or bulk PBMC T cells (not recorded which). The receptors were gathered from a man between 18 and 35 years old in good health. The CDR3 runs from the conserved cysteine through the conserved F or W.

>TRBV12-3/TRBV12-4|TRBJ2-2
CASSLAAQGGELFF
>TRBV5-4|TRBJ2-7
CASSSWTSGSYEQYF
>TRBV20-1|TRBJ2-1
CSARGGPEQFF
>TRBV6-1|TRBJ1-2
CASREGGSNYGYTF
>TRBV20-1|TRBJ1-4
CSASGQREKLFF
>TRBV4-1|TRBJ2-7
CASSQGLLAGGPSEQYF
>TRBV30|TRBJ2-3
CAWTSSGRATNTQYF
>TRBV12-3/TRBV12-4|TRBJ1-2
CASTPATGSYGYTF
>TRBV9|TRBJ2-1
CASSVEGLRGDNEQFF
>TRBV20-1|TRBJ1-2
CSAVPGRGYGYTF
>TRBV5-1|TRBJ1-1
CASSLRSGGDTEAFF
>TRBV30|TRBJ2-4
CAWTDLAKNIQYF
>TRBV28|TRBJ2-7
CASSSAPGHSREQYF
>TRBV30|TRBJ1-2
CAWSRDSDYGYTF
>TRBV6-1|TRBJ2-3
CASSQTVKTDTQYF
>TRBV30|TRBJ2-5
CAWSGMVFGGETQYF
>TRBV5-4|TRBJ2-5
CASSSRVQETQYF
>TRBV5-1|TRBJ2-1
CASSLGAALYNEQFF
>TRBV20-1|TRBJ1-1
CSARAPLGQMNTEAFF
>TRBV20-1|TRBJ1-5
CSAWEGRSNQPQHF
>TRBV11-3|TRBJ2-1
CASSLAHLTGSYNEQFF
>TRBV20-1|TRBJ2-5
CSARTLTGGQETQYF
>TRBV19|TRBJ1-1
CASSIIGGRNTEAFF
>TRBV14|TRBJ2-2
CASSQEVRVNTGELFF
>TRBV12-3/TRBV12-4|TRBJ2-1
CASRGSGNYNEQFF
>TRBV20-1|TRBJ2-1
CSAQPGTINDNEQFF
>TRBV6-1|TRBJ2-7
CASTRATGSSGRDEQYF
>TRBV5-1|TRBJ2-5
CASSFGRFQETQYF
>TRBV5-1|TRBJ1-1
CASSPDGSGVYAFF
>TRBV29-1|TRBJ1-2
CSVEGHFGGYTF
>TRBV30|TRBJ2-5
CAWSGRRGGETQYF
>TRBV4-2|TRBJ2-3
CASSQDGTSADTQYF
>TRBV4-2|TRBJ2-5
CASSQDYRVNEETQYF
>TRBV5-1|TRBJ2-3
CASSLGHQTDTQYF
>TRBV7-2|TRBJ1-6
CASSGTRMNSPLHF
>TRBV18|TRBJ2-1
CASSPQRTGNNEQFF
>TRBV20-1|TRBJ1-6
CSTWDRHNSPLHF
>TRBV30|TRBJ2-5
CAWSGLGTWETQYF
>TRBV5-1|TRBJ2-3
CASSLAGGQGGDTQYF
>TRBV20-1|TRBJ2-1
CSASWGTSTYNEQFF
>TRBV23-1|TRBJ2-3
CARVSTDTQYF
>TRBV25-1|TRBJ2-3
CASSEKNTQYF
>TRBV19|TRBJ2-6
CATRRASGANVLTF
>TRBV20-1|TRBJ2-3
CSARLAAETTDTQYF
>TRBV18|TRBJ2-1
CASSPPMQGGRNEQFF
>TRBV6-1|TRBJ2-7
CASRGDPLAPGEQYF
>TRBV9|TRBJ2-7
CASSVAGGKDYEQYF
>TRBV20-1|TRBJ2-5
CSASRRQNSQETQYF
>TRBV20-1|TRBJ1-2
CSAKNSYGYTF
>TRBV6-1|TRBJ2-2
CASMGRLNTGELFF
>TRBV12-5|TRBJ2-1
CASGAVREQFF
>TRBV4-2|TRBJ1-2
CASSPRTGEIYGYTF
>TRBV5-1|TRBJ2-2
CASSPRSLRANTGELFF
>TRBV7-2|TRBJ1-2
CASSRRTGENYGYTF
>TRBV28|TRBJ2-3
CASSSGGSFGDTQYF
>TRBV28|TRBJ2-7
CASRTISSYEQYF
>TRBV7-6|TRBJ2-5
CASSLAAGGGQETQYF
>TRBV5-1|TRBJ2-3
CASSLAGDYIDTQYF
>TRBV6-1|TRBJ2-6
CASLNLGLPIGANVLTF